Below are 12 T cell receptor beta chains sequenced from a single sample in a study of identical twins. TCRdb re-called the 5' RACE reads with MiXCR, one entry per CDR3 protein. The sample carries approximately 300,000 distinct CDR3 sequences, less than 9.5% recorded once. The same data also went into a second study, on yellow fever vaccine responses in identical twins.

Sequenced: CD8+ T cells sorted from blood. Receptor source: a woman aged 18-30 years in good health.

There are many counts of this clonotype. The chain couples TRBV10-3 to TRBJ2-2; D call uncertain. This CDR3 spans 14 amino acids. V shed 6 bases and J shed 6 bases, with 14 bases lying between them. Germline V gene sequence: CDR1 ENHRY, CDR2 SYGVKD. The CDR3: CAISPDHSSGELFF. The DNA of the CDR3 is TGTGCCATCAGCCCCGACCATAGCTCCGGGGAGCTGTTTTTT.

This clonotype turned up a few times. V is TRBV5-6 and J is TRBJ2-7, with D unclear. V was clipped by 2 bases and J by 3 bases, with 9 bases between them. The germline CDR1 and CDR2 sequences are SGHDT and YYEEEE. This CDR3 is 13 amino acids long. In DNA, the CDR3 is TGTGCCAGCAGCTTTTGGCAGAACTACGAGCAGTACTTC. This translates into CASSFWQNYEQYF.

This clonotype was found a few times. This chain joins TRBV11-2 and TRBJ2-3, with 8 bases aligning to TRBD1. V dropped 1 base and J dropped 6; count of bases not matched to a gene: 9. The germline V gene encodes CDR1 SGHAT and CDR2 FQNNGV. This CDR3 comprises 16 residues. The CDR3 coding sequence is TGTGCCAGCAGCTTAGGTCCAGGGGGCATTCTGGATACGCAGTATTTT. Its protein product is CASSLGPGGILDTQYF.

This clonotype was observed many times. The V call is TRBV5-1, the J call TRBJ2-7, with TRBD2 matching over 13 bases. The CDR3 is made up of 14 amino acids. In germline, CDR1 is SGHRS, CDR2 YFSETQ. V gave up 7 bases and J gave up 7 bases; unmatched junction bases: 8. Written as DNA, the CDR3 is TGCGCCAGCTCTACTCCGGGACTAGCGGGAGAGCAGTACTTC. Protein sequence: CASSTPGLAGEQYF.

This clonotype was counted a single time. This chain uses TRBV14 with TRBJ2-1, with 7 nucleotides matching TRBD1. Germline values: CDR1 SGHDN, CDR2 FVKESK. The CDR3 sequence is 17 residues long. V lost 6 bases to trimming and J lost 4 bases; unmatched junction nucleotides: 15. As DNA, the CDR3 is TGTGCCAGCAGAAGGGAAGGGGGCCCTCGTAGGTACAATGAGCAGTTCTTC. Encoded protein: CASRREGGPRRYNEQFF. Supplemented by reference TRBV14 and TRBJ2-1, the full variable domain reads EAGVTQFPSHSVIEKGQTVTLRCDPISGHDNLYWYRRVMGKEIKFLLHFVKESKQDESGMPNNRFLAERTGGTYSTLKVQPAELEDSGVYFCASRREGGPRRYNEQFFGPGTRLTVL.

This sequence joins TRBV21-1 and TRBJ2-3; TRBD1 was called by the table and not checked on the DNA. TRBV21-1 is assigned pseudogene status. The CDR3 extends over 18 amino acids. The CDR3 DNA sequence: TGTGCCAGCAGCAAAAGCGGACGGGGGGGCAAGTGGGCAGATACGCAGTATTTT. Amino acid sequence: CASSKSGRGGKWADTQYF.

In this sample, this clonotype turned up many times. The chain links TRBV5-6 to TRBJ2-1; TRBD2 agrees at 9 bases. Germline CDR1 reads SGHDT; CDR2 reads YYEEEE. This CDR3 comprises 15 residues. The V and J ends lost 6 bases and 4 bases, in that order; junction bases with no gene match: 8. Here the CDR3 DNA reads TGTGCCAGCACCGTAAGGCTAGCGGGGTACAATGAGCAGTTCTTC. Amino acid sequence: CASTVRLAGYNEQFF.

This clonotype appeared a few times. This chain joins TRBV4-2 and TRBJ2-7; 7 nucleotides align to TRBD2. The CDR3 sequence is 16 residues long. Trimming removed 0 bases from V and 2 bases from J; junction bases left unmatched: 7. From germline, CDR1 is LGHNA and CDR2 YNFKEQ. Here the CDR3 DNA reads TGTGCCAGCAGCCAAGATAGGCTAGCGGATACCTACGAGCAGTACTTC. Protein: CASSQDRLADTYEQYF.

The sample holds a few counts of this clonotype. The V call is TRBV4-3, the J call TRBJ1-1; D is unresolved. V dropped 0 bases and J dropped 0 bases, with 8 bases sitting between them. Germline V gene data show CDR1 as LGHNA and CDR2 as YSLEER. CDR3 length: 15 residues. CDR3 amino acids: CASSQDVQLNTEAFF. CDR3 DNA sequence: TGCGCCAGCAGCCAAGATGTACAGCTGAACACTGAAGCTTTCTTT.

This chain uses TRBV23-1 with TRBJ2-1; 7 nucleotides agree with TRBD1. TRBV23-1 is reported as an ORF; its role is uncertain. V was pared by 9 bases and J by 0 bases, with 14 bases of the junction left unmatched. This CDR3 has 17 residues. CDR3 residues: CAREHRGSPCSYNEQFF. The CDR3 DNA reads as TGCGCCAGAGAACACAGGGGCAGCCCATGCTCCTACAATGAGCAGTTCTTC.

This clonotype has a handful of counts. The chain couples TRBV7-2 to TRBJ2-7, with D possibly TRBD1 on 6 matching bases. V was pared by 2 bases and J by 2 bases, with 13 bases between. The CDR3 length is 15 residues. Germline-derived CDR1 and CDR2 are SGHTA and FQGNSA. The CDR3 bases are TGTGCCAGCAGCTTAAACAGGACAGCTCCCTACGAGCAGTACTTC. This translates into CASSLNRTAPYEQYF. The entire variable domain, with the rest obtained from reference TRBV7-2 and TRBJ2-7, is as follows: GAGVSQSPSNKVTEKGKDVELRCDPISGHTALYWYRQSLGQGLEFLIYFQGNSAPDKSGLPSDRFSAERTGGSVSTLTIQRTQQEDSAVYLCASSLNRTAPYEQYFGPGTRLTVT.

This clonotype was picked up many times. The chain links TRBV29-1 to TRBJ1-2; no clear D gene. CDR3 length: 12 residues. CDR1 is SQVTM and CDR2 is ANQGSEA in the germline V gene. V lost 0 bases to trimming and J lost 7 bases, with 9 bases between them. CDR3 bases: TGCAGCGTTGAAGAGGGGTTGCGTGGCTACACCTTC. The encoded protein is CSVEEGLRGYTF.